This is a list of T cell receptor beta chains from one sample in a study of blood T cell repertoires in COVID-19. Repertoires were generated with immunoSEQ multiplex PCR, while TCRdb's copy carries only in-frame clones and drops some. The sample lists 35,000 to 40,000 clones, over 80% occurring once. The specimen was peripheral blood. The receptors stem from a human donor in a cohort sampled during active COVID-19. Each CDR3 is given with its conserved first and last residue. A D gene is named only where the DNA matches it firmly. Where a row states a size, it is once, few, many or the class of an expanded clone; other rows omit it.

TRBD2	TRBV10-3	few	TRBJ2-1	CAISDVGSGTDNEQFF	TGTGCCATCAGTGACGTCGGAAGCGGGACCGACAATGAGCAGTTCTTC
.	TRBV28	.	TRBJ1-2	CAIQGGGYGYTF	TGTGCCATCCAGGGAGGGGGCTATGGCTACACCTTC
TRBD2	TRBV27	.	TRBJ2-1	CASSPGTSGYNEQFF	TGTGCCAGCAGCCCCGGGACTAGCGGATACAATGAGCAGTTCTTC
.	TRBV2	.	TRBJ2-6	CASSEWSGALSGANVLTF	TGTGCCAGCAGTGAATGGTCAGGGGCTCTCTCTGGGGCCAACGTCCTGACTTTC
.	TRBV5-6	.	TRBJ2-7	CASSFSSAREQYF	TGTGCCAGCAGCTTTTCTAGCGCGCGAGAGCAGTACTTC
TRBD1	TRBV5-5	.	TRBJ2-4	CASSLAAGQGNIQYF	TGTGCCAGCAGCTTGGCAGCAGGACAGGGAAACATTCAGTACTTC
TRBD2	TRBV30	few	TRBJ2-7	CAVAGGLSYEQYF	TGTGCAGTAGCGGGGGGGCTTTCCTACGAGCAGTACTTC
.	TRBV30	once	TRBJ1-6	CAWSVVQGNNSPLHF	TGTGCCTGGAGTGTTGTGCAGGGGAATAATTCACCCCTCCACTTT
TRBD1	TRBV7-9	once	TRBJ2-1	CAGGTGGWEQFF	TGTGCCGGGGGGACAGGGGGCTGGGAGCAGTTCTTC
.	TRBV7-7	.	TRBJ2-1	CASSTGIGPGNEQFF	TGTGCTAGCAGTACGGGGATAGGGCCGGGAAATGAGCAGTTCTTC